Sequencing of this T cell receptor beta chain was carried out in a study of a mutant IDH1 vaccine in newly diagnosed glioma. Background on the study: Treated patients comprised 62.5% males and around 38% females, mean age around 40 years. Therapy received beforehand was radiotherapy, temozolomide, or both, with most patients given both.

The time point is: week 23, last vaccination. Vaccination used 300 ug of mutant IDH1 20-mer peptide per dose, with topical imiquimod. Comments on this clone: Its antigen is undetermined.

The CDR3 extends over 14 amino acids. From germline, CDR1 is SGDLS and CDR2 YYNGEE. The V gene lost 0 bases and the J gene lost 8 bases, with 11 bases spanning the gap. Repertoires were generated with immunoSEQ multiplex PCR, while TCRdb's copy carries only in-frame clones and drops some. Among 40,000 to 50,000 clones listed, about three quarters were seen once. This clonotype originated in a man over 45 with glioma. Sample: PBMCs, taken from a glioma patient whose treatment included an IDH1 peptide vaccine. The chain has TRBV9 and TRBJ1-4, with a weak D call TRBD1 (6 bases). The CDR3 here is CASSVEGTQEKLFF. The CDR3 bases are TGTGCCAGCAGCGTAGAGGGGACACAGGAAAAACTGTTTTTT.